The T cell receptor (beta chain) under discussion was sequenced for a study of T cells in Graves' hyperthyroidism and ophthalmopathy. Study summary: Peripheral blood was obtained at initial diagnosis, preceding any treatment. Study-wide results and caveats: Onset of ophthalmopathy came a median 6.5 months after the model predicted it. A 13 V-J signature model discriminated ophthalmopathy versus stable hyperthyroidism.

Researchers amplified the TCR beta CDR3 regions from RNA transcripts. HTBI primers were used for first-round RT-PCR of the TCR CDR3. TCRdb called the multiplex PCR reads again in MiXCR, with one record for every CDR3 protein. The sample consists of some 570,000 distinct CDR3 sequences, roughly 15% of them appearing once. Details on this clonotype: As yet, its antigen is unknown.

The CDR3 runs to 15 residues. J gave up 6 bases and V 7 bases, and 8 bases lay outside the gene matches. Germline V gene lookup returns CDR1 MDHEN and CDR2 SYDVKM. Specimen: blood. The V call is TRBV28, the J call TRBJ2-1, with 11 bases that match TRBD2. The sequence derives from a woman between 18 and 29 years old with Graves' ophthalmopathy. CDR3 sequence: CASTDFSGGANEQFF. As DNA, the CDR3 is TGTGCCAGCACCGACTTTAGCGGGGGGGCCAATGAGCAGTTCTTC. The entire variable domain, with the rest obtained from reference TRBV28 and TRBJ2-1, is as follows: DVKVTQSSRYLVKRTGEKVFLECVQDMDHENMFWYRQDPGLGLRLIYFSYDVKMKEKGDIPEGYSVSREKKERFSLILESASTNQTSMYLCASTDFSGGANEQFFGPGTRLTVL.